This T cell receptor beta chain emerged from a study of cytomegalovirus exposure and HLA in healthy donors. Study conclusions and caveats: In vitro work confirmed that three CMV-associated chains recognize CMV antigens.

The junction had 4 bases not matched to a gene; V was cut back by 2 bases and J by 2 bases. The germline V gene encodes CDR1 SGHTA and CDR2 FQGNSA. This CDR3 region has 15 residues. With regard to this clone: The antigen remains unidentified.

The study ran its PCR with 60 Vbeta and 13 Jbeta primers. The repertoire was sequenced with immunoSEQ multiplex PCR; TCRdb's copy has only in-frame clones and lacks some. The table lists roughly 170,000 clones, about four fifths of them singletons. This TCR was recovered from a man under 40 in good health and CMV-seropositive. Sequenced sample: PBMCs. This chain connects TRBV7-2 to TRBJ2-3, with TRBD2 matching over 7 bases. In nucleotides, the CDR3 is TGTGCCAGCAGCTTACAGAGCGGGATCACAGATACGCAGTATTTT. Residues: CASSLQSGITDTQYF.